Sequencing of this TCR beta chain was carried out in a study of T cell repertoires in cytomegalovirus infection. About the research overall: A matching HLA type, together with CMV infection, was signaled by public TCR beta signatures.

One entry per CDR3 protein, called by TCRdb with MiXCR from the reads. The sample has around 100,000 distinct CDR3 sequences, roughly 9.1% seen once. The CDR3 totals 13 residues. Germline V gene sequence: CDR1 SGDLS, CDR2 YYNGEE. V lost 0 bases to trimming and J lost 12 bases; unmatched junction nucleotides: 4. This clonotype is a singleton in its sample. Its antigen is currently unknown. Sequencing input: PBMCs, sequenced either directly or after in vitro stimulation (not recorded which). The rearrangement uses TRBV9 and TRBJ2-1; the match to TRBD2 covers 9 bases. This TCR was sampled from a human donor in good health (CMV status not recorded). Some clones in this sample may be carry-over from other donors' samples. In DNA form, the CDR3 reads TGTGCCAGCAGCGTAGTCGGGGGACTAGCGCAGTTCTTC. This codes for CASSVVGGLAQFF.